What follows are 16 T cell receptor beta chains derived from one specimen sequenced in a study of PD-1 blockade in classical Hodgkin lymphoma. Only in-frame clones appear in the TCRdb table, and some are missing; sequencing was by immunoSEQ multiplex PCR. This sample has tens of thousands of clones, with roughly 89% found just once. Time point given: cycle 4 day 1 (C4D1), after more than 5 weeks of nivolumab. Every patient was affected by relapse after autologous stem cell transplantation, while exposure to brentuximab vedotin was not uniform. The sample here was peripheral blood mononuclear cells (PBMCs), taken before the fourth cycle of nivolumab. These receptors all stem from a human donor with classical Hodgkin lymphoma.

This clone has only one observation. CDR3 coding DNA: TGCGCCAGCAGCTTGCTTAGCACAGATACGCAGTATTTT. Amino acids: CASSLLSTDTQYF. J is TRBJ2-3 and V is TRBV5-1; D not certain. The CDR3 has 13 amino acids. Germline V CDR1 and CDR2: SGHRS, YFSETQ. Trimming cost V 1 base and J 0 bases, with 3 bases left between them.

Written as DNA, the CDR3 is TGTGCCAGCAGCCGACCCCTTCACGAGCAGTACTTC. Protein: CASSRPLHEQYF. The chain couples TRBV5-8 to TRBJ2-7; D unclear. The V end lost 4 bases, the J end lost 5 bases, and 10 bases lay between the germline ends. CDR3 size: 12 residues. Germline V gene lookup returns CDR1 SGHTS and CDR2 YDEGEE. Full variable domain (remainder filled in from reference TRBV5-8 and TRBJ2-7): EAGVTQSPTHLIKTRGQQATLRCSPISGHTSVYWYQQALGLGLQFLLWYDEGEERNRGNFPPRFSGRQFPNYSSELNVNALELEDSALYLCASSRPLHEQYFGPGTRLTVT.

The rearrangement links TRBV11-2 to TRBJ2-7; D remains unclear. V lost 2 bases to trimming and J lost 6 bases, with 5 bases between them. Germline CDR1 SGHAT, CDR2 FQNNGV. The CDR3 totals 11 residues. In DNA, the CDR3 is TGTGCCAGCAGCTTATCTCTCGAGCAGTACTTC. Translated, it gives CASSLSLEQYF. Full variable domain (missing parts from reference TRBV11-2 and TRBJ2-7): EAGVAQSPRYKIIEKRQSVAFWCNPISGHATLYWYQQILGQGPKLLIQFQNNGVVDDSQLPKDRFSAERLKGVDSTLKIQPAKLEDSAVYLCASSLSLEQYFGPGTRLTVT.

The chain employs TRBV7-6 and TRBJ1-2, with 9 bases lining up with TRBD1. V shed 2 bases, J shed 6 bases, and the junction held 4 bases outside the gene matches. Germline assignment: CDR1 SGHVS and CDR2 FNYEAQ. The CDR3 has 14 residues. CDR3 residues: CASSLIGTGNGYTF. DNA of the CDR3: TGTGCCAGCAGCTTAATAGGGACAGGGAATGGCTACACCTTC.

This clone has a handful of counts. The J gene is TRBJ1-1, the V gene TRBV5-1, with D possibly being TRBD1 (5 bases). The germline V gene has CDR1 SGHRS and CDR2 YFSETQ. The CDR3 is 11 residues long. V lost 6 bases, J lost 7 bases, and 10 bases lay in between. CDR3 protein: CASTQGNEAFF. CDR3 sequence (DNA): TGCGCCAGCACCCAGGGCAATGAAGCTTTCTTT.

The chain uses TRBV7-9 and TRBJ2-3, with 12 bases that match TRBD1. The CDR3 covers 18 residues. Germline CDR1 reads SEHNR; CDR2 reads FQNEAQ (reference sequence). Trimming at V came to 1 base and at J to 4 bases, leaving 9 bases not matched to a gene. CDR3 DNA sequence: TGTGCCAGCAGCTTAGTTAACTGGGACAGGGGGCTGGCAGATACGCAGTATTTT. Protein: CASSLVNWDRGLADTQYF.

The chain joins TRBV25-1 to TRBJ2-7, with D perhaps TRBD1 or TRBD2 (5 bases each). With 6 bases removed from V and 6 bases from J, the gap between germline ends came to 9 bases. The CDR3 consists of 11 residues. CDR1 and CDR2 (germline): MGHDK, SYGVNS. The CDR3: CASRWGSEQYF. CDR3 sequence (DNA): TGTGCCAGCAGATGGGGGAGCGAGCAGTACTTC.

This chain links TRBV14 with TRBJ2-1, with D unclear. Trimming cost V 6 bases and J 0 bases, with 6 bases left between them. Germline loops: CDR1 SGHDN, CDR2 FVKESK. CDR3 size: 13 residues. The chain's CDR3 is CASSRDSYNEQFF. The CDR3 coding sequence is TGTGCCAGCAGTAGGGACTCCTACAATGAGCAGTTCTTC.

The V gene is TRBV19, the J gene TRBJ2-2, with no clear D. The CDR3 contains 13 residues. Trimming left V 3 bases short and J 6 bases short, with 8 bases between. Per the germline V gene, CDR1 is LNHDA and CDR2 is SQIVND (reference sequence). The CDR3 is CASSIVSSGELFF. CDR3 in DNA: TGTGCCAGTAGTATTGTGAGTTCCGGGGAGCTGTTTTTT.

In this sample, this clone turned up a few times. This sequence joins TRBV6-4 and TRBJ1-1; no reliable D call. The germline V gene encodes CDR1 MRHNA and CDR2 SNTAGT. This CDR3 contains 13 residues. Trimming removed 2 bases from V and 4 bases from J, with 8 bases in between. The CDR3 region is CASSDAAGTEAFF. DNA of the CDR3: TGTGCCAGCAGTGACGCGGCCGGCACTGAAGCTTTCTTT.

The chain carries TRBV10-3 and TRBJ2-3, with D possibly being TRBD2 (6 bases). The germline CDR1 and CDR2 sequences are ENHRY and SYGVKD. The ends were cut back, 3 bases at V and 4 bases at J, with 14 bases in the middle. CDR3 size: 15 residues. Here the CDR3 reads CAISDQGPGADTQYF. CDR3 DNA: TGTGCCATCAGTGACCAGGGCCCGGGGGCAGATACGCAGTATTTT.

This CDR3 is CASTLDSGGGTDTQYF. In DNA form, the CDR3 reads TGTGCCAGCACCTTAGACAGTGGGGGTGGCACAGATACGCAGTATTTT. The chain joins TRBV6-6 to TRBJ2-3; tentatively, D is TRBD1 or TRBD2 (5 bases each). In germline, CDR1 is MNHNY, CDR2 SVGAGI (reference sequence). Trimming stripped 7 bases from V and 1 base from J, with 18 bases between. There are 16 residues in the CDR3.

The chain uses TRBV7-6 and TRBJ2-1; D perhaps matches TRBD1 (5 bases). The length of the CDR3 is 20 residues. Between the trimmed V and J ends, which lost 5 bases and 6 bases, there was a span of 32 bases. Germline CDR1 is SGHVS and CDR2 is FNYEAQ. The chain's CDR3 is CASSTSVSNPWGHNLNEQFF. The CDR3 DNA sequence: TGTGCCAGCAGCACGTCAGTCTCGAACCCGTGGGGCCATAATCTCAATGAGCAGTTCTTC. The variable domain in full, with the rest retrieved from reference TRBV7-6 and TRBJ2-1, is GAGVSQSPRYKVTKRGQDVALRCDPISGHVSLYWYRQALGQGPEFLTYFNYEAQQDKSGLPNDRFSAERPEGSISTLTIQRTEQRDSAMYRCASSTSVSNPWGHNLNEQFFGPGTRLTVL.

This clone appeared once. The V and J genes are TRBV12-5 and TRBJ2-1; TRBD1 agrees at 10 bases. CDR3 length: 15 amino acids. CDR1 and CDR2 (germline): LGHNT, FRNRAP. V shed 3 bases and J 4 bases; nucleotides not matched to a gene: 3. The CDR3 nucleotides read TGTGCTAGTGGTTTCGGACAGGGGGGATACAATGAGCAGTTCTTC. Protein: CASGFGQGGYNEQFF.

The rearrangement uses TRBV5-8 and TRBJ1-6; no clear D. The germline gives CDR1 SGHTS, CDR2 YDEGEE. CDR3 length equals 12 residues. V was trimmed by 4 bases and J by 13 bases, leaving 12 bases between them. CDR3 loop: CASSQDPPPLHF. The CDR3 DNA is TGTGCCAGCAGCCAGGACCCGCCGCCCCTCCACTTT.

The rearrangement joins TRBV27 to TRBJ1-5, with TRBD1 matching 9 bases. V shed 10 bases and J 0 bases; nucleotides not matched to a gene: 10. This CDR3 has 16 residues. Per the germline V gene, CDR1 is MNHEY and CDR2 is SMNVEV (reference sequence). As DNA, the CDR3 is TGTGCCACCGCGAGAGGACAGGGGAATAGCAATCAGCCCCAGCATTTT. It translates to CATARGQGNSNQPQHF.